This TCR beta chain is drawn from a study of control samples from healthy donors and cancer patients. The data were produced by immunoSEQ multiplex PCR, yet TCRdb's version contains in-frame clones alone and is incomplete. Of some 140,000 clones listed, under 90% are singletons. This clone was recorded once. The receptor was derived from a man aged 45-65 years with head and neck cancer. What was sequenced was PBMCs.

CDR3 nucleotides: TGTGCCAGCAGCCAGCTCCAGGGGGCAGGGAATGAAAAACTGTTTTTT. The encoded protein is CASSQLQGAGNEKLFF. The J gene is TRBJ1-4, the V gene TRBV3-1 (or the pseudogene TRBV3-2); 8 bases are shared with TRBD1. Germline V gives CDR1 LGHDT, CDR2 YNNKEL (reference sequence). The CDR3 sequence is 16 residues long. Trimming took 3 bases from V and 5 from J; bases not matched to a gene: 8.